This TCR beta chain stems from a study of shared T cell receptors in the human thymus. The CDR3 sequence is 16 residues long. V gave up 5 bases and J gave up 0 bases; unmatched junction bases: 4. The V gene's germline CDR1 is SEHNR and CDR2 FQNEAQ (reference sequence). Only in-frame clones appear in the TCRdb table, and some are missing; sequencing was by immunoSEQ multiplex PCR. The repertoire holds roughly 710,000 clones, with 70% to 90% as singletons. These data were also filed under a second study, of human thymus T cells. Per that study: Among the donors, all were healthy Finnish infants having corrective surgery for congenital heart defects. Corrective cardiac surgery supplied the resected thymus tissue. Thymic and blood repertoires appeared to display a bias in their usage of V and J genes. Unrelated individuals had highly overlapping thymic repertoires, as reported in related research.

The receptor comes from a girl under three years old with a congenital heart defect. V and J are TRBV7-9 and TRBJ1-5; TRBD1 matches 10 bases. Source material: thymocytes. The CDR3, as DNA: TGTGCCAGCAGCAAGGGACAGGGGATTAGCAATCAGCCCCAGCATTTT. Translated, it gives CASSKGQGISNQPQHF.